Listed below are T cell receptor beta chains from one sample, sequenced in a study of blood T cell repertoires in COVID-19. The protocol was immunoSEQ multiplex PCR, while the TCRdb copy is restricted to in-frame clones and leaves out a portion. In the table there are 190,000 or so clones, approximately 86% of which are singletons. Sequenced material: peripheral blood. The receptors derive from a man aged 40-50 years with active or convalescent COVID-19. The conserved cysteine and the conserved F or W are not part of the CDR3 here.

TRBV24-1	ATSDPTDSADTGELF
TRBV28	ASTGLAGASSYEQY
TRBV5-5	ASSLGFTGDYEQY
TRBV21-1	GTLPAGPNYNSPLH
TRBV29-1	SVLYVRGNEQY
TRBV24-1	ATSDVFLVQGLSETQY
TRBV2	ASSAASSYEQY
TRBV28	ASTLGGRDTEAF
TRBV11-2	ASSLAGGSYNEQF
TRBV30	AWSLAGDNEQF
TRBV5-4	ASSKLGDRGLPYEQY
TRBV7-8	ASSPGVEGGGYT
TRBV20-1	SASGGVQETQY
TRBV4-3	ASSQTPGQGSSPLH
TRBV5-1	ASTRTSGTYNEQF
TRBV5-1	ASSLEAGTSPGANVLT
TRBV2	ASSVDRARGEKLF
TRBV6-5	ASRPGTGSTGELF
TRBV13	ASSLRRLAGGEGVQETQY
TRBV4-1	ASSQDHVRATNEKLF
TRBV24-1	ATSDLQGQGADTQY
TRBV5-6	ASLSAIAGELF
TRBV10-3	AIRPPGQANYGYT
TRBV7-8	ASIPPGTGWDEQF